A selection of T cell receptor beta chains follows, all from one sample in a study of cytomegalovirus exposure and HLA in healthy donors. Measured with immunoSEQ multiplex PCR; TCRdb has only the in-frame clones, and not every one. The table includes 150,000 to 200,000 clones, around 80% detected once. Sequencing was done on a sample of PBMCs. These receptors all come from a man aged 18-30 years in good health and CMV-seronegative. Each CDR3 is given with its conserved first and last residue. The order of the fields is CDR3 DNA, CDR3 protein, V gene, D gene, J gene, clone size. The D gene is left open where the match is weak. Clone size, where shown, is once, few, many, or a class for clones that have expanded.

DNA: TGTGCCAGCAGTAAGGGACTGAGCTCCTACAATGAGCAGTTCTTC; CDR3: CASSKGLSSYNEQFF; V: TRBV2; D: .; J: TRBJ2-1; size: .
DNA: TGTGCCAGCAGTTTCGACTCCTATGAGCAGTTCTTC; CDR3: CASSFDSYEQFF; V: TRBV6-5; D: .; J: TRBJ2-1; size: .
DNA: TGTGCCAGCAACGAGGGAACAGGGCCAGCCAATGAGCAGTTCTTC; CDR3: CASNEGTGPANEQFF; V: TRBV6-4; D: .; J: TRBJ2-1; size: .
DNA: TGCGCCAGCAGCCAAGAAGGCAGGGATATGGAGACCCAGTACTTC; CDR3: CASSQEGRDMETQYF; V: TRBV4-1; D: .; J: TRBJ2-5; size: .
DNA: TGCGCCAGCAGTGAGTCCCGAGGACAGAATTACAATGAGCAGTTCTTC; CDR3: CASSESRGQNYNEQFF; V: TRBV10-1; D: .; J: TRBJ2-1; size: few
DNA: TGTGCCAGCAGCTTCGAGCAGGCGACCTACGAGCAGTACTTC; CDR3: CASSFEQATYEQYF; V: TRBV7-9; D: .; J: TRBJ2-7; size: .
DNA: TGCGCCAGCAGCCAGCCACTAGCTGTTGAGCAGTTCTTC; CDR3: CASSQPLAVEQFF; V: TRBV4-1; D: .; J: TRBJ2-1; size: .
DNA: TGTGCCGGCAGGGAGGGTAATGAAAAACTGTTTTTT; CDR3: CAGREGNEKLFF; V: TRBV19; D: .; J: TRBJ1-4; size: .
DNA: TGCGCCAGCAGCCCGACTAGTTCTAGCACAGATACGCAGTATTTT; CDR3: CASSPTSSSTDTQYF; V: TRBV5-1; D: .; J: TRBJ2-3; size: .
DNA: TGTGCTAGTAGAACCGACAGGACGAACACCGGGGAGCTGTTTTTT; CDR3: CASRTDRTNTGELFF; V: TRBV12-5; D: .; J: TRBJ2-2; size: .
DNA: TGTGCCAGCAGTCGTCCTACAGGGGTAGGGCAAGAGACCCAGTACTTC; CDR3: CASSRPTGVGQETQYF; V: TRBV6-6; D: TRBD1; J: TRBJ2-5; size: .
DNA: TGTGCCAGCAGCTTAAAGCGGATGGCTAACGAGCAGTACTTC; CDR3: CASSLKRMANEQYF; V: TRBV7-8; D: .; J: TRBJ2-7; size: .
DNA: TGTGCCAGCAGCCTGGGGACTAGCACAGATACGCAGTATTTT; CDR3: CASSLGTSTDTQYF; V: TRBV7-2; D: .; J: TRBJ2-3; size: .
DNA: TGTGCCACCCGGGATTCCGGTGAAAAACTGTTTTTT; CDR3: CATRDSGEKLFF; V: TRBV10-3; D: .; J: TRBJ1-4; size: .
DNA: TGTGCCAGCAGCCCCCCGGGACTCCACAATGAAAAACTGTTTTTT; CDR3: CASSPPGLHNEKLFF; V: TRBV7-9; D: .; J: TRBJ1-4; size: .
DNA: TGCGCCAGCAGCTTAGGATTGGACAGCCAAGAGACCCAGTACTTC; CDR3: CASSLGLDSQETQYF; V: TRBV5-1; D: .; J: TRBJ2-5; size: .
DNA: TGTGCCAGCAGTTTAGCGGGGGGGCCGGAGACCCAGTACTTC; CDR3: CASSLAGGPETQYF; V: TRBV6-5; D: TRBD2; J: TRBJ2-5; size: .
DNA: TGTGCCAGTAGTAGCCGGGGGGGGCTGAATGGCTACACCTTC; CDR3: CASSSRGGLNGYTF; V: TRBV19; D: .; J: TRBJ1-2; size: .
DNA: TGCGCCAGCAGCTCACAGCCGAACACTGAAGCTTTCTTT; CDR3: CASSSQPNTEAFF; V: TRBV5-1; D: .; J: TRBJ1-1; size: few
DNA: TGTGCCAGCAGCAGAAATTACAGGGGGCGAAGCACAGATACGCAGTATTTT; CDR3: CASSRNYRGRSTDTQYF; V: TRBV2; D: TRBD1; J: TRBJ2-3; size: .
DNA: TGCAGCGTTGAAGATCACTCGCAGAACACCGGGGAGCTGTTTTTT; CDR3: CSVEDHSQNTGELFF; V: TRBV29-1; D: .; J: TRBJ2-2; size: .
DNA: TGTGCCAGCTCATCAAGTGGGGGGGAATACGAGCAGTACTTC; CDR3: CASSSSGGEYEQYF; V: TRBV18; D: TRBD2; J: TRBJ2-7; size: .
DNA: TGTGCCAGCAGTCCGTCTAGCGGGAGGCAGAGAGGTGAGCAGTTCTTC; CDR3: CASSPSSGRQRGEQFF; V: TRBV25-1; D: TRBD2; J: TRBJ2-1; size: .
DNA: TGTGCCAGCAGTCCAGACAGGGGGCTTTTCCACAATGAGCAGTTCTTC; CDR3: CASSPDRGLFHNEQFF; V: TRBV28; D: TRBD1; J: TRBJ2-1; size: .
DNA: TGTGCCAGCCTGGGAGCTAGAGAGTCAGAGACCCAGTACTTC; CDR3: CASLGARESETQYF; V: TRBV28; D: .; J: TRBJ2-5; size: once
DNA: TGTGCCAGCAGCTTGAGGAGGGGACAGGGGCCGAATGAAAAACTGTTTTTT; CDR3: CASSLRRGQGPNEKLFF; V: TRBV5-4; D: TRBD1; J: TRBJ1-4; size: once
DNA: TGTGCCTGGAGTCCGGGAGGGCCTGAGGCGCAGTATTTT; CDR3: CAWSPGGPEAQYF; V: TRBV30; D: TRBD2; J: TRBJ2-3; size: .
DNA: TGTGCCAGCAGCGTAAGGGACAGGGCTTACGAGCAGTACTTC; CDR3: CASSVRDRAYEQYF; V: TRBV9; D: TRBD1; J: TRBJ2-7; size: .
DNA: TGTGCCAGCAGTAGTTCCAGAAAATACGAGCAGTACTTC; CDR3: CASSSSRKYEQYF; V: TRBV28; D: .; J: TRBJ2-7; size: .
DNA: TGTGCCAGCAGCTTAGCGGGGGCTCTGAACACCGGGGAGCTGTTTTTT; CDR3: CASSLAGALNTGELFF; V: TRBV27; D: TRBD2; J: TRBJ2-2; size: .
DNA: TGCGCCAGCAGCTTGGACAGGGACTATGGCTACACCTTC; CDR3: CASSLDRDYGYTF; V: TRBV5-1; D: .; J: TRBJ1-2; size: .
DNA: TGTGCCAGCAGGTTGCAGGGGGCCGGTGAAAAACTGTTTTTT; CDR3: CASRLQGAGEKLFF; V: TRBV28; D: TRBD1; J: TRBJ1-4; size: .
DNA: TGTGCCAGCACCCCCGACAGTCCATACTACGAGCAGTACTTC; CDR3: CASTPDSPYYEQYF; V: TRBV7-9; D: .; J: TRBJ2-7; size: .
DNA: TGCGCCAGCAGCCTGACGACAGGCTCCTACGAGCAGTACTTC; CDR3: CASSLTTGSYEQYF; V: TRBV5-1; D: .; J: TRBJ2-7; size: few
DNA: TGTGCTAGTGGGCCTCACGAGTATTTGGCCGGGGAGCTGTTTTTT; CDR3: CASGPHEYLAGELFF; V: TRBV12-5; D: .; J: TRBJ2-2; size: .
DNA: TGTGCCAGCAGCTTCGGCCGCGGGAGGGAATACGAGCAGTACTTC; CDR3: CASSFGRGREYEQYF; V: TRBV5-4; D: TRBD2; J: TRBJ2-7; size: .
DNA: TGTGCCAGCCTAGCGGACTACAATGAGCAGTTCTTC; CDR3: CASLADYNEQFF; V: TRBV5-5; D: TRBD2; J: TRBJ2-1; size: few
DNA: TGTGCCAGTCAGGGGGGTGATGAAGCTTTCTTT; CDR3: CASQGGDEAFF; V: TRBV6-6; D: TRBD1; J: TRBJ1-1; size: .
DNA: TGTGCCAGCAGTTTTCTGTCACAGGGTGGGTCTGGGGCCAACGTCCTGACTTTC; CDR3: CASSFLSQGGSGANVLTF; V: TRBV27; D: .; J: TRBJ2-6; size: .
DNA: TGTGCCAGTCGCGGGGGGAACACCGGGGAGCTGTTTTTT; CDR3: CASRGGNTGELFF; V: TRBV28; D: TRBD2; J: TRBJ2-2; size: .
DNA: TGTGCCAGCACCAGGGGGCGCGATGGCTACACCTTC; CDR3: CASTRGRDGYTF; V: TRBV6-6; D: TRBD1; J: TRBJ1-2; size: .
DNA: TGTGCCTGGACCCTGGTGGCTTCTAGCACAGATACGCAGTATTTT; CDR3: CAWTLVASSTDTQYF; V: TRBV30; D: .; J: TRBJ2-3; size: .
DNA: TGTGCCATCAGGGGGACCCCGGGACAGGCCACTGAAGCTTTCTTT; CDR3: CAIRGTPGQATEAFF; V: TRBV10-3; D: TRBD1; J: TRBJ1-1; size: once
DNA: TGTGCCAGCAGGGGGGGTTCGTATACGCAGCATTTT; CDR3: CASRGGSYTQHF; V: TRBV28; D: .; J: TRBJ1-5; size: .
DNA: TGTGCCAGCCTACACAATGAGCAGTTCTTC; CDR3: CASLHNEQFF; V: TRBV6-1; D: .; J: TRBJ2-1; size: .
DNA: TGTGCCAGCAGCCCGGGACATACAATTGGGACTGAAGCTTTCTTT; CDR3: CASSPGHTIGTEAFF; V: TRBV11-3; D: .; J: TRBJ1-1; size: .
DNA: TGTGCCAGCAGCCCTGACTGGGGACTAGCGGGAGGGAATTCTTCGTACGAGCAGTACTTC; CDR3: CASSPDWGLAGGNSSYEQYF; V: TRBV21-1; D: .; J: TRBJ2-7; size: .
DNA: TGTGCCAGCAGCTTAAGGACATCTGAAGCTTTCTTT; CDR3: CASSLRTSEAFF; V: TRBV7-9; D: .; J: TRBJ1-1; size: .
DNA: TGTGCCAGCAGCCAATATTCGGGTAACCCTTCCTACGAGCAGTACTTC; CDR3: CASSQYSGNPSYEQYF; V: TRBV4-2; D: .; J: TRBJ2-7; size: few
DNA: TGCGCCAGCAGCTTGGGGGACAGGGGAGGCCAAGAGACCCAGTACTTC; CDR3: CASSLGDRGGQETQYF; V: TRBV5-1; D: TRBD1; J: TRBJ2-5; size: .
DNA: TGTGCCAGCAGCTTGCGGGGGACCTATGGCTACACCTTC; CDR3: CASSLRGTYGYTF; V: TRBV5-4; D: .; J: TRBJ1-2; size: .